Below, 31 T cell receptor beta chains from the same sample are listed, as sequenced in a study of CD8+CD57+ T cells in acquired aplastic anemia. For CDR3 and TCR beta VDJ profiling, genomic DNA was the template used. Each CDR3 protein is one row after TCRdb ran MiXCR on the reads. The data hold fewer than 250,000 distinct CDR3 sequences, with around 43% observed a single time. Patients chosen for sequencing had shown CD8+CD57+ cell expansion by flow cytometry. Sample: sorted CD4+, CD8+, or CD8+CD57+ T cells (not recorded which) from PBMCs. Receptor source: a human donor with aplastic anemia.

This clonotype was seen repeatedly, ten times or more. The chain uses TRBV19 and TRBJ2-2; D possibly uses TRBD1 or TRBD2 (5 bases each). Trimming removed 5 bases at V and 0 bases at J, with 22 bases between. The CDR3 consists of 19 residues. Germline lookup yields CDR1 LNHDA and CDR2 SQIVND (reference sequence). The CDR3 here is CASSPAGINWGSNTGELFF. Here the CDR3 DNA reads TGTGCCAGTAGTCCGGCCGGGATTAATTGGGGGTCGAACACCGGGGAGCTGTTTTTT.

This clonotype was detected many times. This chain links TRBV7-9 with TRBJ2-7; a possible D gene is TRBD2 (5 bases). The CDR3 is made up of 13 amino acids. Germline V gene sequence: CDR1 SEHNR, CDR2 FQNEAQ (reference sequence). Deletions cut 5 bases from V and 1 base from J, with 9 bases between. The CDR3 bases are TGTGCCAGCAGCCCCCGGGGTTCCTACGAGCAGTACTTC. Its translation: CASSPRGSYEQYF.

This clonotype appeared many times. V and J are TRBV10-3 and TRBJ1-1; D remains ambiguous. The CDR3 sequence is 13 residues long. Deletions cut 2 bases from V and 6 bases from J, with 10 bases between. From germline, CDR1 is ENHRY and CDR2 SYGVKD. CDR3 DNA sequence: TGTGCCATCAGTGAGGGTGTTCACCCTGAAGCTTTCTTT. Amino acids: CAISEGVHPEAFF.

This clonotype was counted many times. The V gene is TRBV6-1, the J gene TRBJ1-4, with 8 nucleotides matching TRBD1. This CDR3 region has 16 residues. CDR1 is MNHNS and CDR2 is SASEGT in the germline V gene. The V segment lost 1 base and the J segment 7 bases; nucleotides outside the gene matches: 8. In DNA, the CDR3 is TGTGCCAGCAGTGAAGAAGACGGGACAGGCGGTGAAAAACTGTTTTTT. As protein: CASSEEDGTGGEKLFF.

This clonotype was observed at least ten times. This chain connects TRBV4-3 to TRBJ2-7, with D possibly matching TRBD2 (5 bases). Trimming cost V 0 bases and J 2 bases, with 14 bases left between them. Per the germline V gene, CDR1 is LGHNA and CDR2 is YSLEER. CDR3 size: 16 residues. The CDR3 DNA is TGCGCCAGCAGCCAAGATCGCCAGCGGCCAACCTACGAGCAGTACTTC. Its translation: CASSQDRQRPTYEQYF.

This clonotype was seen repeatedly, ten times or more. The gene calls are TRBV15 and TRBJ2-1; 11 bases are a match to TRBD2. The germline CDR1 and CDR2 sequences are LNHNV and YYDKDF (reference sequence). The CDR3 has 16 residues. The J segment lost 13 bases and the V segment lost 0 bases, leaving 11 bases of the junction unmatched. Here the CDR3 DNA reads TGTGCCACCAGCAGAGATGGAACTAGCGGGAGATTAGGCCAGTTCTTC. It translates to CATSRDGTSGRLGQFF.

This clonotype was observed many times. The chain uses TRBV29-1 and TRBJ2-1, with D tentatively TRBD1 or TRBD2 (5 bases each). Germline CDR1 is SQVTM and CDR2 is ANQGSEA. V was cut by 7 bases and J by 9 bases, with 13 bases left in between. This CDR3 is 11 amino acids long. In DNA form, the CDR3 reads TGCAGCGCCGGGACGAACACTGAGCAGTTCTTC. Translating it yields CSAGTNTEQFF.

About this clonotype: This clone may be a read error of a much larger clone one base away. The CDR3 reads CASNQTGLSYEQYF. CDR3 nucleotides: TGCGCCAGCAACCAAACAGGGCTATCCTACGAGCAGTACTTC. This chain joins TRBV4-3 and TRBJ2-7, with D possibly matching TRBD1 (6 bases). There are 14 residues in the CDR3. CDR1 and CDR2 (germline): LGHNA, YSLEER.

The chain couples TRBV10-3 to TRBJ2-3; 7 bases agree with TRBD2. The CDR3 is 18 amino acids. The V and J ends lost 4 bases and 2 bases, in that order; junction bases with no gene match: 15. CDR1 is ENHRY and CDR2 is SYGVKD in the germline V gene. CDR3 in amino acids: CAISVPDSGRGYTDTQYF. The CDR3 DNA reads as TGTGCCATCAGTGTACCGGATAGCGGGCGGGGTTACACAGATACGCAGTATTTT.

This clonotype appeared once. The chain joins TRBV7-6 to TRBJ2-7; the D is unclear. CDR1 SGHVS and CDR2 FNYEAQ come from the germline V gene. The CDR3 totals 13 residues. V was trimmed by 2 bases and J by 4 bases, leaving 9 bases between them. CDR3 sequence (DNA): TGTGCCAGCAGCTTATATGGGGAATACGAGCAGTACTTC. Encoded protein: CASSLYGEYEQYF.

In this sample, this clonotype turned up once. This sequence joins TRBV24-1 and TRBJ2-3; 11 nucleotides match TRBD1. V gave up 11 bases and J gave up 10 bases; unmatched junction bases: 13. CDR1 is KGHDR, CDR2 SFDVKD, per germline. The CDR3 loop spans 14 amino acids. CDR3 in DNA: TGTGCCAGTAGTATATTCGGACAGGGGGCTGCGCAGTATTTT. Its translation: CASSIFGQGAAQYF.

This clonotype was observed many times. The V and J genes are TRBV7-9 and TRBJ2-7; the D is unclear. Trimming stripped 1 base from V and 1 base from J, with 8 bases between. Germline V gives CDR1 SEHNR, CDR2 FQNEAQ (reference sequence). The CDR3 extends over 14 amino acids. CDR3 sequence: CASSLGADSYEQYF. CDR3 bases: TGTGCCAGCAGCTTAGGGGCCGATTCCTACGAGCAGTACTTC.

The rearrangement links TRBV19 to TRBJ2-2, with TRBD1 matching 10 bases. V shed 4 bases, J shed 6 bases, and the junction held 8 bases outside the gene matches. The V gene's germline CDR1 is LNHDA and CDR2 SQIVND (reference sequence). This CDR3 comprises 16 residues. The CDR3 reads CASSRRTGGMAGELFF. For the CDR3, the DNA is TGTGCCAGTAGTAGGAGGACAGGGGGAATGGCCGGGGAGCTGTTTTTT. Complete variable domain (other parts from reference TRBV19 and TRBJ2-2): DGGITQSPKYLFRKEGQNVTLSCEQNLNHDAMYWYRQDPGQGLRLIYYSQIVNDFQKGDIAEGYSVSREKKESFPLTVTSAQKNPTAFYLCASSRRTGGMAGELFFGEGSRLTVL.

This clonotype has a count of ten or more. This chain connects TRBV30 to TRBJ2-1; D may be TRBD2 (5 bases). The germline gives CDR1 GTSNPN, CDR2 SVGIG (reference sequence). This CDR3 comprises 11 residues. V was pared by 4 bases and J by 9 bases, with 10 bases between. The CDR3 loop reads CAWNGGSEQFF. The CDR3 DNA is TGTGCCTGGAACGGAGGTAGTGAGCAGTTCTTC.

CDR3 sequence: CASSEKFNQPQHF. The CDR3, as DNA: TGCGCCAGCAGTGAAAAGTTCAATCAGCCCCAGCATTTT. V usage is TRBV10-2 and J usage is TRBJ1-5; D remains unclear. V was clipped by 3 bases and J by 3 bases, with 6 bases between them. The CDR3 is made up of 13 amino acids. In germline, CDR1 is WSHSY, CDR2 SAAADI.

The J gene is TRBJ2-2, the V gene TRBV7-9; D is uncertain. Trimming shortened V by 5 bases and J by 5 bases, and 12 bases separated the two germline ends. CDR3 length equals 14 residues. CDR1 and CDR2 (germline): SEHNR, FQNEAQ (reference sequence). CDR3 in DNA: TGTGCCAGCAGCCCCCCTGCCCTTACCGGGGAGCTGTTTTTT. Protein sequence: CASSPPALTGELFF.

The CDR3 spells CASSESGQGAADTQYF. The CDR3 DNA follows: TGTGCCAGCAGTGAATCGGGACAGGGGGCGGCAGATACGCAGTATTTT. The V call is TRBV25-1, the J call TRBJ2-3, with 12 bases matching TRBD1. The ends lost 1 base at V and 4 bases at J; junction bases unmatched: 3. The germline gives CDR1 MGHDK, CDR2 SYGVNS. The CDR3 has 16 amino acids.

In this sample, this clonotype turned up many times. The rearrangement joins TRBV6-1 to TRBJ2-7, with D unresolved. CDR1 and CDR2 (germline): MNHNS, SASEGT. This CDR3 has 13 amino acids. Trimming took 5 bases from V and 3 from J, leaving 11 bases between them. The CDR3 loop is CASSIGGIYEQYF. For the CDR3, the DNA is TGTGCCAGCAGTATTGGCGGAATCTACGAGCAGTACTTC.

This clonotype was picked up a small number of times. This chain links TRBV7-9 with TRBJ1-5, with 7 positions matching TRBD1. The germline V gene has CDR1 SEHNR and CDR2 FQNEAQ (reference sequence). V lost 6 bases, J lost 3 bases, and 8 bases stayed unmatched. The length of the CDR3 is 15 residues. The CDR3 protein is CASSRQGGFNQPQHF. In DNA form, the CDR3 reads TGTGCCAGCAGTAGACAGGGAGGGTTCAATCAGCCCCAGCATTTT.

The chain links TRBV2 to TRBJ2-7, with no clear D. This CDR3 has 16 amino acids. Trimming cost V 6 bases and J 0 bases, with 18 bases left between them. Germline assignment: CDR1 SNHLY and CDR2 FYNNEI. The CDR3 DNA is TGTGCCAGCAGCTTGGGTGCACCTCCGTGCTCCTACGAGCAGTACTTC. This sequence encodes CASSLGAPPCSYEQYF.

V gene TRBV9 combines with J gene TRBJ2-3; D possibly matches TRBD1 or TRBD2 (5 bases each). Trimming shortened V by 4 bases and J by 0 bases, and 15 bases separated the two germline ends. The CDR3 loop spans 16 amino acids. In germline, CDR1 is SGDLS, CDR2 YYNGEE. The CDR3 coding sequence is TGTGCCAGCAGCATCGGGGCTGGCGGTAGCACAGATACGCAGTATTTT. Protein: CASSIGAGGSTDTQYF.

This clonotype has only a few counts. The chain links TRBV6-4 to TRBJ2-2; D is undetermined. The V end lost 3 bases, the J end lost 1 base, and 6 bases lay between the germline ends. This CDR3 is 14 amino acids long. Germline V gene data show CDR1 as MRHNA and CDR2 as SNTAGT. The CDR3 sequence: CASSEQGNTGELFF. The DNA for the CDR3 is TGTGCCAGCAGTGAGCAAGGGAACACCGGGGAGCTGTTTTTT.

Only a few counts were recorded for this clonotype. A much larger clonotype is one base distant, so this may be a read error. No DNA is shown, since the ends of the CDR3 on it are uncertain; the CDR3 is the one TCRdb lists. The chain combines TRBV13 with TRBJ2-2; no DNA check was done on the table's D call, TRBD1. Germline values: CDR1 PRHDT, CDR2 FYEKMQ (reference sequence). The CDR3 adds up to 15 amino acids, both ends counted. CDR3 loop: CASSVGQGASGEPFF.

This rearrangement joins TRBV20-1 to TRBJ1-5, with D hard to call. Looked up from germline, CDR1 is DFQATT and CDR2 is SNEGSKA (reference sequence). There are 11 residues in the CDR3. The germline V and J ends were trimmed by 8 bases and 7 bases, with 12 bases remaining between them. The CDR3: CSLSSQQPQHF. In DNA form, the CDR3 reads TGCAGTTTATCCTCCCAGCAGCCCCAGCATTTT.

This clonotype was counted ten times or more. The DNA for the CDR3 is TGTGCCAGCAGGCTGTTCGCAGGCGGCATTTCCTACGAGCAGTACTTC. It encodes CASRLFAGGISYEQYF. This chain links TRBV7-8 with TRBJ2-7; no clear D gene. Germline V gene data show CDR1 as SGHVS and CDR2 as FQNEAQ. The CDR3 runs 16 residues. Trimming removed 6 bases at V and 1 base at J, with 19 bases between.

The CDR3 coding sequence is TGCAGTGCTAGGGACTCCACTAGCACAGATACGCAGTATTTT. Amino acid sequence: CSARDSTSTDTQYF. The gene calls are TRBV20-1 and TRBJ2-3, with a possible D match to TRBD2 (5 bases). This CDR3 is built from 14 residues. V lost 3 bases and J lost 0, with 10 bases in between. Germline assignment: CDR1 DFQATT and CDR2 SNEGSKA (reference sequence).

This clonotype was observed at least ten times. The V call is TRBV7-9, the J call TRBJ1-3; TRBD1 is a possible D gene (6 bases). V shed 8 bases and J shed 2 bases, with 10 bases lying between them. The CDR3 contains 13 residues. The germline V gene encodes CDR1 SEHNR and CDR2 FQNEAQ (reference sequence). Written as DNA, the CDR3 is TGTGCCAGCGCACAGGGAGCTGGAAACACCATATATTTT. Residues: CASAQGAGNTIYF.

This clonotype was seen ten or more times. V usage is TRBV27 and J usage is TRBJ2-7, with D possibly TRBD2 on 6 matching bases. V was cut by 2 bases and J by 0 bases, with 8 bases left in between. The CDR3 loop spans 14 amino acids. Germline CDR1 MNHEY, CDR2 SMNVEV (reference sequence). In nucleotides, the CDR3 is TGTGCCAGCAGTTTAGCGGGACTCTCCTACGAGCAGTACTTC. Its protein product is CASSLAGLSYEQYF.

This rearrangement joins TRBV29-1 to TRBJ2-7; D perhaps matches TRBD1 (6 bases). Germline CDR1 SQVTM, CDR2 ANQGSEA. The CDR3 is 13 residues long. V shed 6 bases and J shed 2 bases, with 14 bases lying between them. The chain's CDR3 is CSVVLRGPYEQYF. For the CDR3, the DNA is TGCAGCGTCGTACTCAGGGGCCCCTACGAGCAGTACTTC.

This clonotype has only a few counts. The chain couples TRBV29-1 to TRBJ2-5, with D perhaps TRBD1 or TRBD2 (5 bases each). The CDR3 is made up of 12 amino acids. Germline CDR1 is SQVTM and CDR2 is ANQGSEA. Trimming removed 4 bases at V and 1 base at J, with 7 bases between. DNA for the CDR3: TGCAGCGTTGCGAGGGGCCAAGAGACCCAGTACTTC. It specifies CSVARGQETQYF. Full variable domain (rest looked up from reference TRBV29-1 and TRBJ2-5): SAVISQKPSRDICQRGTSLTIQCQVDSQVTMMFWYRQQPGQSLTLIATANQGSEATYESGFVIDKFPISRPNLTFSTLTVSNMSPEDSSIYLCSVARGQETQYFGPGTRLLVL.

The chain employs TRBV2 and TRBJ2-2, with TRBD2 matching 11 bases. Germline V lookup: CDR1 SNHLY, CDR2 FYNNEI. V trimming: 5 bases; J trimming: 4 bases; junction bases outside the gene matches: 9. This CDR3 is built from 17 residues. This chain's CDR3 is CASSFIRLAGSTGELFF. For the CDR3, the DNA is TGTGCCAGCAGTTTCATACGACTAGCGGGGAGCACCGGGGAGCTGTTTTTT.